This TCR beta chain was profiled in a study of spatial heterogeneity in lung cancer (dated by TCRdb to between 2018 and 2021). Broadly, across the study: Beta-chain transcripts were consistently detected in greater numbers than alpha-chain transcripts, which likely reflected higher beta-chain transcript abundance. In the raw uncorrected reads, each unique combination of TCR and UMI appeared on average more than ten times. The study quantitatively compared TCR alpha and beta repertoires across multiple tumor regions, matched nontumor lung and blood in non-small cell lung cancer. Nonsynonymous mutation counts, determined by whole-exome sequencing of tumor tissue, were related to TCR repertoire features. At surgery, both alpha and beta chains were TCR-sequenced in 220 tumor regions, 63 to 65 matched nontumor lung samples and a few dozen PBMC samples.

Including cysteine and phenylalanine, the CDR3 has 16 amino acids. Only CDR3 DNA is held: 48 bases, read in frame from base 1. Between the V and J ends, shortened by 5 bases and 1 base respectively, the junction contains 17 bases. In the germline V gene, CDR1 corresponds to SGHAT and CDR2 to FQNNGV. What this sample's time point label stands for: sample taken at primary tumor resection. For TCR sequencing, whole RNA was extracted from tumor and nontumor lung tissue, or from cryopreserved PBMC samples, and no cell sorting was done. The donors were approximately 70 patients from the lung TRACERx cohort who had early-stage, untreated non-small cell lung cancer. Only patients for whom sufficient RNA was available from at least two tumor regions were selected for TCR sequencing. General findings and caveats noted by the study authors: Ubiquitous expanded tumor TCRs were found in blood more often at tumor resection than at routine follow-up. Confirming at a functional level the hypothesis that regional TCRs recognize regional mutations was considered to require additional single-cell paired TCR alpha and beta sequencing.

This clonotype was counted at least ten times. Its antigen has not been determined. Base qualities are missing; no much larger clone stands one base away. The library was built by means of 5' RACE. Sequencing was performed on a NextSeq 500. To allow correction of PCR and sequencing errors, the TCR library protocol tagged every TCR cDNA molecule with a unique molecular identifier. The authors' analysis ran thus. TCR identification, UMI-based error correction and CDR3 extraction were performed with Decombinator tools. Expanded TCRs were defined as those above a frequency of 2 per 1,000, corresponding to the top 1% of the tumor frequency distribution. Renyi diversity was computed with the R vegan package after each repertoire had been subsampled 100 times to 5,000 TCRs. CDR3 similarity networks were built from amino acid triplet string-kernel similarity, with CDR3s being connected when pairwise similarity was above 0.82. TCRdb itself trimmed the public reads at Q25 with fastp, ran MiXCR and retained productive beta chains. Entries are consolidated by CDR3 protein sequence, retaining the most common genes and DNA. In this record, the V and J calls reflect TCRdb's handling and not the investigators' own analysis. The sample has tens of thousands of distinct CDR3 sequences on record, 12% of them singletons. Jointly, the top ten make up over 40% of the sample.

This receptor chain uses TRBV11-2 and TRBJ1-2; the D gene is unclear. Sequences were derived from PBMCs, sampled at surgery. The TCR sequence derives from a male donor with early-stage non-small cell lung cancer. CDR3 protein: CASSPIRKNVNYGYTF. The DNA is as follows: TGTGCCAGCAGCCCGATCCGGAAGAACGTTAACTATGGCTACACCTTC.